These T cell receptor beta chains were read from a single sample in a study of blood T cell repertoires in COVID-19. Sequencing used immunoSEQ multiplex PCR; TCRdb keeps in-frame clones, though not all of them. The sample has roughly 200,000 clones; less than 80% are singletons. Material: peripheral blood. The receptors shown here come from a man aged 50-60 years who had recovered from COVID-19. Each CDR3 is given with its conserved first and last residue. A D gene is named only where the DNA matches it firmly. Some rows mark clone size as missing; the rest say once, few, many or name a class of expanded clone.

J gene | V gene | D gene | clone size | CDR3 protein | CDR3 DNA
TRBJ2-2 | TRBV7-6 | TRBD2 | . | CASSPRPSGTPGELFF | TGTGCCAGCAGCCCTCGGCCTAGCGGGACCCCCGGGGAGCTGTTTTTT
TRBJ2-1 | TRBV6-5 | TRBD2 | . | CASSSTSGSYNEQFF | TGTGCCAGCAGTTCCACTAGCGGGAGCTACAATGAGCAGTTCTTC
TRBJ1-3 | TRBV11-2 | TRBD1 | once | CASSSGQAIGNTIYF | TGTGCCAGCAGCTCAGGACAGGCGATAGGAAACACCATATATTTT
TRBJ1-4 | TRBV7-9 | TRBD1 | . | CASSLGAGGKLFF | TGTGCCAGCAGCTTAGGGGCAGGGGGAAAACTGTTTTTT
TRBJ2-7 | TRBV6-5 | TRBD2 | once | CASNLAGVSSYEQYF | TGTGCCAGCAACCTAGCGGGAGTAAGCTCCTACGAGCAGTACTTC
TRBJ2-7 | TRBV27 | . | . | CASRSLGPYEQYF | TGTGCCAGCAGATCCTTGGGGCCCTACGAGCAGTACTTC
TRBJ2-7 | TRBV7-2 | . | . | CASAKRRDDEQYF | TGTGCCAGCGCGAAGAGGCGGGATGACGAGCAGTACTTC
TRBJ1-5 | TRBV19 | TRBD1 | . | CASSLTGGEQPQHF | TGTGCCAGTAGTTTAACAGGGGGAGAGCAGCCCCAGCATTTT
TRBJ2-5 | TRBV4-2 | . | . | CASSQSGVRETQYF | TGTGCCAGCAGCCAGTCAGGGGTCCGTGAGACCCAGTACTTC
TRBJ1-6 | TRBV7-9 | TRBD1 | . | CASSIQGHNSPLHF | TGTGCCAGCAGCATACAGGGGCATAATTCACCCCTCCACTTT
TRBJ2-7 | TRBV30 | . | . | CAWIWAGWNEQYF | TGTGCCTGGATTTGGGCAGGGTGGAACGAGCAGTACTTC
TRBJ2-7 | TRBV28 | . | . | CASSGIWTVSSYEQYF | TGTGCCAGCTCGGGAATATGGACAGTGTCTAGCTACGAGCAGTACTTC
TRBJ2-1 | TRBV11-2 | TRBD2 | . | CASSDLAGVYNEQFF | TGTGCCAGCAGCGACCTAGCGGGAGTCTACAATGAGCAGTTCTTC
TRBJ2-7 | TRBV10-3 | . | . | CAISESSDEQYF | TGTGCCATCAGTGAGTCGTCGGACGAGCAGTACTTC
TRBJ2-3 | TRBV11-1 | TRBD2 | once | CASSRAGVTDTQYF | TGTGCCAGCAGCCGAGCGGGAGTCACAGATACGCAGTATTTT
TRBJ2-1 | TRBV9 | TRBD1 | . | CASSVLGQGANNEQFF | TGTGCCAGCAGCGTACTGGGACAGGGGGCCAACAATGAGCAGTTCTTC
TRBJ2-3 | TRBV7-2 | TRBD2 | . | CASSSRDYSYVPDTQYF | TGTGCCAGCAGCTCCAGGGACTACTCTTACGTTCCAGATACGCAGTATTTT
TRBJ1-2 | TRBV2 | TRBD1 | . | CASNSVGTEYGYTF | TGTGCCAGCAATTCAGTCGGGACAGAATATGGCTACACCTTC
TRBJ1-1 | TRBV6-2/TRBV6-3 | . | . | CASSPQGNTEAFF | TGTGCCAGCAGTCCACAGGGGAACACTGAAGCTTTCTTT
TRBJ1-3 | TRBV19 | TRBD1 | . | CASNRGPLISGNTIYF | TGTGCCAGTAACAGGGGGCCTCTGATCTCTGGAAACACCATATATTTT
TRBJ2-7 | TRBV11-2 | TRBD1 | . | CASSLGDRGSYEQYF | TGTGCCAGCAGCTTAGGGGACAGGGGTTCCTACGAGCAGTACTTC
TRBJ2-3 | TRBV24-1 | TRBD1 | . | CATSDYGTGPMGSTDTQYF | TGTGCCACCAGTGATTATGGGACAGGGCCTATGGGGAGCACAGATACGCAGTATTTT
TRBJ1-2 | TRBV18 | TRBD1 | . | CASSLQGLYGYTF | TGTGCCAGCTCACTACAGGGGTTATATGGCTACACCTTC
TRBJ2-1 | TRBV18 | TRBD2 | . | CASSPQSGNSNEQFF | TGTGCCAGCTCACCACAAAGCGGGAATTCCAATGAGCAGTTCTTC
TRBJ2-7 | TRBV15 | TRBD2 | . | CATSTRLAGVIYEQYF | TGTGCCACCAGCACGAGACTAGCGGGAGTCATCTACGAGCAGTACTTC
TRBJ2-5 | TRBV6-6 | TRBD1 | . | CASSYGTGGAGAQYF | TGTGCCAGCAGTTACGGGACAGGGGGCGCGGGGGCCCAGTACTTC
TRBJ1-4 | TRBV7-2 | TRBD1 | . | CASSGQENREELFF | TGTGCCAGCAGCGGACAGGAGAACAGGGAGGAACTGTTTTTT
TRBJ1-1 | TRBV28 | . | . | CASSLTDRKAFF | TGTGCCAGCAGTTTGACCGACAGAAAAGCTTTCTTT
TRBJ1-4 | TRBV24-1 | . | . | CATNPKIIPF | TGTGCCACCAACCCTAAGATCATTCCATTT
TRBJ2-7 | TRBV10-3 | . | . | CAISESTAYEQYF | TGTGCCATCAGTGAGTCGACAGCTTACGAGCAGTACTTC
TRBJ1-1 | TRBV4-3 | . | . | CASSPGVGRNTEAFF | TGCGCCAGCAGCCCAGGGGTGGGGCGGAACACTGAAGCTTTCTTT
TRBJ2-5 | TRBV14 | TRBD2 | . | CASSLVSTSRETQYF | TGTGCCAGCAGCCTTGTATCGACTAGCCGAGAGACCCAGTACTTC
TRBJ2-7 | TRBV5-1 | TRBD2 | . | CASSDLTSGNYEQYF | TGCGCCAGCAGTGATTTAACTAGCGGAAACTACGAGCAGTACTTC
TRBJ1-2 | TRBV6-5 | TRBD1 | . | CASRSPDRVGGYTF | TGTGCCAGCAGATCCCCGGACAGGGTCGGAGGCTACACCTTC
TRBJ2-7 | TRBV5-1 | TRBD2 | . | CASSLQQPGTRSPYEQYF | TGCGCCAGCAGCCTGCAACAACCCGGGACTAGAAGCCCCTACGAGCAGTACTTC
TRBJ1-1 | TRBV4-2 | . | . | CASSQAWNTEAFF | TGTGCCAGCAGCCAAGCATGGAACACTGAAGCTTTCTTT
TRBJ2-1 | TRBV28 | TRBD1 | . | CASSFGQGVTNEQFF | TGTGCCAGCAGTTTTGGACAGGGGGTAACCAATGAGCAGTTCTTC
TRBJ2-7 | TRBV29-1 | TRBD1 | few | CSVDGTGLWGEQYF | TGCAGCGTTGATGGGACAGGGCTTTGGGGCGAGCAGTACTTC
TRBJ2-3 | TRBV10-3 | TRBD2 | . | CAIWTSGTDTQYF | TGTGCCATCTGGACTAGCGGCACAGATACGCAGTATTTT
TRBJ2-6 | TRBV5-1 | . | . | CASSLAPAGANVLTF | TGCGCCAGCAGCTTGGCCCCGGCTGGGGCCAACGTCCTGACTTTC
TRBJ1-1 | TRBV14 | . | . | CASSPFSGDTEAFF | TGTGCCAGCAGCCCGTTCTCAGGGGACACTGAAGCTTTCTTT
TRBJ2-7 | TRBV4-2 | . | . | CASSQEPGLDEQYF | TGTGCCAGCAGCCAAGAGCCGGGTCTGGATGAGCAGTACTTC
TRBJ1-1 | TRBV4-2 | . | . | CASSQDRGGAVAFF | TGTGCCAGCAGCCAAGATCGGGGGGGCGCTGTAGCTTTCTTT
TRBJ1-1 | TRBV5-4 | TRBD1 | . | CASRSDRAYTEAFF | TGTGCCAGCAGGTCCGACAGGGCTTACACTGAAGCTTTCTTT
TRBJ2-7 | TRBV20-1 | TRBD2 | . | CSASKTSGTYEQYF | TGCAGTGCTAGTAAAACTAGCGGGACCTACGAGCAGTACTTC
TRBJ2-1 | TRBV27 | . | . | CASSYELNNEQFF | TGTGCCAGCAGTTACGAGTTGAACAATGAGCAGTTCTTC
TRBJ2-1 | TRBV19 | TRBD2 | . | CASSIGGFGLADNEQFF | TGTGCCAGTAGTATAGGTGGGTTCGGGCTAGCGGACAATGAGCAGTTCTTC
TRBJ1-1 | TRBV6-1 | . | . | CASSEASGWSLSNTEAFF | TGTGCCAGCAGTGAAGCGTCGGGATGGTCACTTTCGAACACTGAAGCTTTCTTT
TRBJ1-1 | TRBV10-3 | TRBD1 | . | CAISAGQGLYEAFF | TGTGCCATCAGTGCGGGACAGGGTTTATATGAAGCTTTCTTT
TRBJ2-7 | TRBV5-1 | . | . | CASSLDNEQYF | TGCGCCAGCAGCTTGGACAACGAGCAGTACTTC
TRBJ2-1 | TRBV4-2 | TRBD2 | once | CASSKSGNNLHEQFF | TGTGCCAGCAGCAAGAGCGGGAACAACCTCCATGAGCAGTTCTTC
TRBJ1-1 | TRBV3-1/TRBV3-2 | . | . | CASSHRTGGGPYTEAFF | TGTGCCAGCAGCCATCGTACTGGCGGGGGCCCGTACACTGAAGCTTTCTTT